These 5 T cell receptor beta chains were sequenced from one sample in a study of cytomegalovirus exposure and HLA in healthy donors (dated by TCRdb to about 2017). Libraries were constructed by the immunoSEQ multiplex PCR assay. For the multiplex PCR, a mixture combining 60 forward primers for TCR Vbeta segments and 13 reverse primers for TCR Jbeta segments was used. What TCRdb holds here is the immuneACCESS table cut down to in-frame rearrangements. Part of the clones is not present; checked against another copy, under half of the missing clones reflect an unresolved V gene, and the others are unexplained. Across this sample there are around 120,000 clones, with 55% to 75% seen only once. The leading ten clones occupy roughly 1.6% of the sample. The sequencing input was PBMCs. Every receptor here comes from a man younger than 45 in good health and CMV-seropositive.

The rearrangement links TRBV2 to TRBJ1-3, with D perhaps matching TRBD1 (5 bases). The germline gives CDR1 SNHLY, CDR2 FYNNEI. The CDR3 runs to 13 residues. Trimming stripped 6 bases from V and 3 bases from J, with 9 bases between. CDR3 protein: CASRQGNGNTIYF. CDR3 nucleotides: TGTGCCAGCAGGCAGGGAAATGGAAACACCATATATTTT.

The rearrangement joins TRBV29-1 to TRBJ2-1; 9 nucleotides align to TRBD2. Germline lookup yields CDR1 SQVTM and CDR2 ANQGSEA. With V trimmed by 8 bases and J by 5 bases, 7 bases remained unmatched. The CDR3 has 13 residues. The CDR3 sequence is CSTSGRTDNEQFF. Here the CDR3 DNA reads TGCAGCACGAGCGGGAGGACCGACAATGAGCAGTTCTTC.

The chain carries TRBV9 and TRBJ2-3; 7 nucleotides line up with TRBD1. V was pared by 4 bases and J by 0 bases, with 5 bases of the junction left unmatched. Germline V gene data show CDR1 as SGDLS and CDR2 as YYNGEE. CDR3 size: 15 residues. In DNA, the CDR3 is TGTGCCAGCAGCATCTGGACAGGCAGCACAGATACGCAGTATTTT. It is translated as CASSIWTGSTDTQYF.

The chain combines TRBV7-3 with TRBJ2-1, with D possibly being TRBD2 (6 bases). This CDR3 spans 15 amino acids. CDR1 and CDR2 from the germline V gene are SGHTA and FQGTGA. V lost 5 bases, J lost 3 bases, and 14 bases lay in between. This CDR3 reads CASSPQRGGYNEQFF. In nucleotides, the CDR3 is TGTGCCAGCAGCCCCCAGAGGGGAGGCTACAATGAGCAGTTCTTC.

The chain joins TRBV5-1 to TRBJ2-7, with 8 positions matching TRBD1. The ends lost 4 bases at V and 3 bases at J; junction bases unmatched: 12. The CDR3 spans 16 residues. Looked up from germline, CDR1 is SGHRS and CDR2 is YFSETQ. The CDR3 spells CASSRTSARGLYEQYF. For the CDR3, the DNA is TGCGCCAGCAGCCGAACAAGCGCCAGGGGGCTCTACGAGCAGTACTTC.